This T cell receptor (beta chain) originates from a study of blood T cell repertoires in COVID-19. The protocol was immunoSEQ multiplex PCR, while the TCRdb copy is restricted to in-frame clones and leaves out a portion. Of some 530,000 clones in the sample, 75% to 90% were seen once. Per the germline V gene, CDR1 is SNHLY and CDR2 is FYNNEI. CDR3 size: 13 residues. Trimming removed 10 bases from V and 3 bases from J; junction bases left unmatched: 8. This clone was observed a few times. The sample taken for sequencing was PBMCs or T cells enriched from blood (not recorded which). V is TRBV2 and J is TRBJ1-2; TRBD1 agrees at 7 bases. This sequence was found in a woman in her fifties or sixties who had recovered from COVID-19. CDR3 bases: TGTGCCACCGATGCCGGGACAGACTATGGCTACACCTTC. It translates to CATDAGTDYGYTF.